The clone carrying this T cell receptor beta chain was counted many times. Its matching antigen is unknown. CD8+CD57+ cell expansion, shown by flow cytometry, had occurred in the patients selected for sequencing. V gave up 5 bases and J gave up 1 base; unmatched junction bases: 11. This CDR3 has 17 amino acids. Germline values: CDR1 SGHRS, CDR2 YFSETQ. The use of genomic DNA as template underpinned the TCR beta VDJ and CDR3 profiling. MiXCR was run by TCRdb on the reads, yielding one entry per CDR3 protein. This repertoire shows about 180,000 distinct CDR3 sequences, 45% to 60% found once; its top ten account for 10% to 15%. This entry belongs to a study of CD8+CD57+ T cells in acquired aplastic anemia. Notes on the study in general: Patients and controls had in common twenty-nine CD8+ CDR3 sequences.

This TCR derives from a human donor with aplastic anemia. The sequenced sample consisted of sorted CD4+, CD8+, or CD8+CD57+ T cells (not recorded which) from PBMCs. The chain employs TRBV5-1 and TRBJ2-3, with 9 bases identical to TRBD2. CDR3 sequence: CASSLTAGGPRTDTQYF. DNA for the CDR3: TGCGCCAGCAGTTTGACTGCGGGGGGGCCCCGCACAGATACGCAGTATTTT.